The 30 T cell receptor beta chains below all came from one sample that was sequenced in a study of metastatic and nonmetastatic thyroid tumors. Thyroid surgery was preceded by no treatment in any patient. TCRdb redid the clone calls on the PCR reads using MiXCR. This table has roughly 20,000 clones, about 33% appearing once. The specimen was tumor tissue. The receptor set was obtained from a female donor with papillary thyroid cancer or a benign thyroid nodule (not recorded which). Some clones in this sample may be carry-over from other donors' samples.

The chain carries TRBV4-1 and TRBJ2-5, with no clear D. V was pared by 1 base and J by 3 bases, with 12 bases between. Germline CDR1 is MGHRA and CDR2 is YSYEKL. The CDR3 loop spans 15 amino acids. The CDR3 DNA sequence: TGCGCCAGCAGCCAAGTAGACATTACAAAAGAGACCCAGTACTTC. Residues: CASSQVDITKETQYF.

This clone was seen many times. The V call is TRBV4-1, the J call TRBJ1-2, with TRBD1 matching over 8 bases. The J segment lost 3 bases and the V segment lost 2 bases, leaving 8 bases of the junction unmatched. The CDR3 consists of 16 residues. The germline V gene has CDR1 MGHRA and CDR2 YSYEKL. Here the CDR3 DNA reads TGCGCCAGCAGCCAATTTTACAGGGGGACTCACTATGGCTACACCTTC. It codes for CASSQFYRGTHYGYTF.

The chain has TRBV20-1 and TRBJ1-1, with D possibly matching TRBD1 (5 bases). Per germline, CDR1 DFQATT and CDR2 SNEGSKA (reference sequence). The V end lost 1 base, the J end lost 0 bases, and 9 bases lay between the germline ends. This CDR3 spans 14 amino acids. The CDR3 region has the DNA TGCAGTGCTAGAGGTTTGGACATGAACACTGAAGCTTTCTTT. It encodes CSARGLDMNTEAFF.

The chain joins TRBV5-1 to TRBJ2-7; 9 bases agree with TRBD1. The V and J ends lost 5 bases and 6 bases, in that order; junction bases with no gene match: 12. Per germline, CDR1 SGHRS and CDR2 YFSETQ. The CDR3 totals 15 residues. The CDR3: CASSLGTGYEGEQYF. Written as DNA, the CDR3 is TGCGCCAGCAGTCTGGGGACAGGGTATGAAGGCGAGCAGTACTTC.

This clone came up once. The chain joins TRBV20-1 to TRBJ2-6; either TRBD1 or TRBD2 may supply D (6 bases each). The CDR3 runs to 13 residues. Per germline, CDR1 DFQATT and CDR2 SNEGSKA (reference sequence). The CDR3 nucleotides read TGCAGCGGGGGCGCCCCGGGGGCCAACGTCCTGACTTTC. It codes for CSGGAPGANVLTF.

The CDR3 here is CASSSIGQALTYEQYF. The CDR3 DNA follows: TGTGCCAGCAGCAGTATAGGACAGGCCCTAACCTACGAGCAGTACTTC. This rearrangement joins TRBV5-8 to TRBJ2-7; 7 bases line up with TRBD1. The CDR3 is made up of 16 amino acids. Germline CDR1 SGHTS, CDR2 YDEGEE. Trimming cost V 4 bases and J 2 bases; bases outside gene matches: 12.

The rearrangement joins TRBV10-3 to TRBJ2-3; D is possibly TRBD1 or TRBD2 (5 bases each). Trimming took off 10 bases at V and 2 bases at J, with 10 bases between the two ends. Germline loops: CDR1 ENHRY, CDR2 SYGVKD. This CDR3 has 12 residues. The CDR3 region is CATQGDTDTQYF. The CDR3 bases are TGTGCCACCCAGGGAGACACAGATACGCAGTATTTT.

CDR3 protein: CASSRGLASYEQYF. DNA of the CDR3: TGTGCCAGCAGCCGTGGACTTGCTTCCTACGAGCAGTACTTC. The chain has TRBV6-2 or TRBV6-3 and TRBJ2-7; tentative D call: TRBD2 (5 bases). V was trimmed by 6 bases and J by 1 base, leaving 13 bases between them. CDR1 and CDR2 from the germline V gene are MNHEY and SVGEGT. The CDR3 runs 14 residues.

The table lists this clone with a few counts. This chain connects TRBV6-1 to TRBJ2-3; D is undetermined. From germline, CDR1 is MNHNS and CDR2 SASEGT. V was shortened by 1 base and J by 0 bases, with 2 bases between the two germline ends. CDR3 length: 13 residues. CDR3 bases: TGTGCCAGCAGTGAAGGTAGCACAGATACGCAGTATTTT. It specifies CASSEGSTDTQYF.

This clone was seen a handful of times. The rearrangement links TRBV12-3 or TRBV12-4 to TRBJ2-7, with D possibly matching TRBD1 (7 bases). The CDR3 contains 14 residues. Deletions cut 6 bases from V and 5 bases from J, with 17 bases between. The CDR3 reads CASSPGGSRNEQYF. The CDR3, as DNA: TGTGCCAGCAGCCCAGGGGGGAGTAGGAACGAGCAGTACTTC.

This chain links TRBV28 with TRBJ2-7; a weak D match, TRBD1 (5 bases). Germline CDR1 is MDHEN and CDR2 is SYDVKM. Trimming removed 6 bases from V and 2 bases from J, with 17 bases in between. The CDR3 is 15 amino acids. In DNA form, the CDR3 reads TGTGCCAGCAGGCCCGTCGACAGCTCACCCTACGAGCAGTACTTC. Translating it yields CASRPVDSSPYEQYF.

Many counts were recorded for this clone. V usage is TRBV29-1 and J usage is TRBJ1-6; TRBD1 matches at 7 bases. The junction had 10 bases not matched to a gene; V was cut back by 6 bases and J by 8 bases. Germline CDR1 and CDR2: SQVTM and ANQGSEA. This CDR3 is 14 amino acids long. The CDR3 sequence: CSVAEGAVDSPLHF. As DNA, the CDR3 is TGCAGCGTGGCGGAGGGGGCGGTGGATTCACCCCTCCACTTT.

Comments on this clone: The junction does not match germline at one end; this may be a read error. V and J are TRBV11-2 and TRBJ2-1, with 7 bases aligning to TRBD2. The germline V gene has CDR1 SGHAT and CDR2 FQNNGV. The CDR3 sequence is 15 residues long. The CDR3 reads CASSLVGRAANGQFF. The CDR3 nucleotides are TGTGCCAGCAGCTTAGTTGGGAGGGCCGCGAATGGGCAGTTCTTC.

This clone has just a few counts. The gene calls are TRBV27 and TRBJ2-7, with 11 bases fitting TRBD2. The ends lost 6 bases at V and 6 bases at J; junction bases unmatched: 16. CDR3 length equals 17 residues. Looked up from germline, CDR1 is MNHEY and CDR2 is SMNVEV (reference sequence). DNA of the CDR3: TGTGCCAGCAGCTTAAGGGGATTAGCGGGAGGGCCGGGCGAGCAGTACTTC. This encodes CASSLRGLAGGPGEQYF.

This rearrangement joins TRBV6-4 to TRBJ2-3, with 10 bases matching TRBD2. V dropped 5 bases and J dropped 1; count of bases not matched to a gene: 0. CDR1 is MRHNA, CDR2 SNTAGT, per germline. The CDR3 spans 14 residues. For the CDR3, the DNA is TGTGCCAGCAGTCTAGCGGGAGGCACAGATACGCAGTATTTT. As protein: CASSLAGGTDTQYF.

This clone was observed a few times. The V call is TRBV6-1, the J call TRBJ2-7; perhaps TRBD1 as D (5 bases). The V gene lost 6 bases and the J gene lost 0 bases, with 9 bases spanning the gap. The germline V gene has CDR1 MNHNS and CDR2 SASEGT. The CDR3 is 13 amino acids. CDR3 sequence reads: CASSTRASYEQYF. The DNA of the CDR3 is TGTGCCAGCAGCACCAGGGCCTCCTACGAGCAGTACTTC.

The chain has TRBV7-8 and TRBJ1-4; no firm D call. Germline V gene data show CDR1 as SGHVS and CDR2 as FQNEAQ. This CDR3 comprises 14 residues. V gave up 5 bases and J gave up 3 bases, with 10 bases separating them. The CDR3 DNA follows: TGTGCCAGCAGCATCAGCTCTTCTAATGAAAAACTGTTTTTT. Its translation is CASSISSSNEKLFF.

In this sample, this clone turned up many times. The genes are TRBV5-4 and TRBJ2-6; either TRBD1 or TRBD2 may fit D (5 bases each). In germline, CDR1 is SGHNT, CDR2 YYREEE (reference sequence). Trimming took off 4 bases at V and 4 bases at J, with 15 bases between the two ends. This CDR3 is built from 16 residues. CDR3 DNA: TGTGCCAGCAGCATGACAGAGGGTTCGGGGGCCAACGTCCTGACTTTC. This sequence encodes CASSMTEGSGANVLTF.

The V call is TRBV20-1, the J call TRBJ1-2, with D possibly TRBD1 on 6 matching bases. Trimming stripped 6 bases from V and 8 bases from J, with 16 bases between. Germline V lookup: CDR1 DFQATT, CDR2 SNEGSKA (reference sequence). This CDR3 has 12 amino acids. This CDR3 reads CSAETGPGGYTF. The CDR3 coding sequence is TGCAGTGCCGAAACAGGGCCTGGGGGCTACACCTTC.

This chain uses TRBV6-5 with TRBJ2-7; TRBD2 might be the D (5 bases). CDR3 size: 16 residues. Germline-derived CDR1 and CDR2 are MNHEY and SVGAGI. Between the trimmed V and J ends, which lost 2 bases and 0 bases, there was a span of 14 bases. The CDR3 is CASSYTVPGDSYEQYF. DNA of the CDR3: TGTGCCAGCAGTTACACCGTGCCCGGGGACTCCTACGAGCAGTACTTC.

This clone ranks as medium-sized. The CDR3 DNA sequence: TGTGCCAGCAGTTACCGGACAGGGGACACTGAAGCTTTCTTT. Protein sequence: CASSYRTGDTEAFF. The genes are TRBV2 and TRBJ1-1; TRBD1 agrees at 9 bases. Germline V CDR1 and CDR2: SNHLY, FYNNEI. The ends lost 5 bases at V and 3 bases at J; junction bases unmatched: 4. This CDR3 is 14 amino acids long.

Sample share makes this clone medium-sized. The chain recombines TRBV5-1 with TRBJ2-2; D tentatively reads TRBD1 or TRBD2 (5 bases each). V lost 5 bases, J lost 4 bases, and 15 bases lay in between. This CDR3 is 15 amino acids long. Looked up from germline, CDR1 is SGHRS and CDR2 is YFSETQ. The CDR3: CASSPQLGATGELFF. The CDR3 DNA reads TGCGCCAGCAGTCCACAACTAGGGGCCACCGGGGAGCTGTTTTTT. The full variable domain, completed using reference TRBV5-1 and TRBJ2-2, is KAGVTQTPRYLIKTRGQQVTLSCSPISGHRSVSWYQQTPGQGLQFLFEYFSETQRNKGNFPGRFSGRQFSNSRSEMNVSTLELGDSALYLCASSPQLGATGELFFGEGSRLTVL.

Within the sample, this clone is medium-sized. This chain connects TRBV6-1 to TRBJ2-3, with a possible D match to TRBD2 (6 bases). Germline V gene sequence: CDR1 MNHNS, CDR2 SASEGT. CDR3 length: 13 residues. Trimming removed 6 bases from V and 12 bases from J, with 19 bases in between. CDR3 sequence reads: CASSPGPLAIQYF. CDR3 bases: TGTGCCAGCAGCCCGGGCCCACTAGCAATACAGTATTTT.

This clone was detected a few times. One base away lies a much larger clone, so this may be a sequencing read error. The chain joins TRBV7-9 to TRBJ1-4, with D tentatively TRBD1 (5 bases). CDR1 and CDR2 from the germline V gene are SEHNR and FQNEAQ (reference sequence). There are 12 residues in the CDR3. Deletions cut 5 bases from V and 8 bases from J, with 9 bases between. The CDR3 spells CASSPWGEKLFF. The CDR3 DNA is TGTGCCAGCAGCCCCTGGGGGGAAAAACTGTTTTTT.

This clone has a single count. This may arise from a read error, as a much more abundant clone is one base away. The rearrangement uses TRBV20-1 and TRBJ2-4, with D maybe TRBD1 (6 bases). The V and J ends lost 0 bases and 8 bases respectively, with 8 bases between them. The germline CDR1 and CDR2 sequences are DFQATT and SNEGSKA (reference sequence). The CDR3 extends over 12 amino acids. The CDR3 DNA reads as TGCAGTGCTAGAGACGAGGGGGACATTCAGTACTTC. It translates to CSARDEGDIQYF.

Points on this clone: A much larger clone lies a single base off, so this may be a read error. The chain couples TRBV24-1 to TRBJ2-3, with TRBD2 identical over 10 bases. J lost 6 bases, V lost 3 bases, and 11 bases had no gene match. The CDR3 totals 17 residues. Germline CDR1 reads KGHDR; CDR2 reads SFDVKD. The CDR3 loop is CATSDGVLAGIGDTQYF. The CDR3 bases are TGTGCCACCAGTGATGGTGTACTAGCGGGGATTGGGGATACGCAGTATTTT.

This clone has a handful of counts. Germline is not matched at one junction end, which may reflect a read error. The gene calls are TRBV28 and TRBJ2-7; D is unresolved. Per the germline V gene, CDR1 is MDHEN and CDR2 is SYDVKM. CDR3 size: 12 residues. CDR3 nucleotide sequence: TGTGCAAGCAGTCACGCCCACTACGAGCAGTACTTC. It yields the protein CASSHAHYEQYF.

In its sample, this clone was seen a few times. The chain joins TRBV6-1 to TRBJ2-1; D tentatively fits TRBD1 or TRBD2 (6 bases each). The germline CDR1 and CDR2 sequences are MNHNS and SASEGT. Trimming cost V 6 bases and J 8 bases, with 14 bases left between them. The CDR3 is made up of 13 amino acids. This CDR3 is CASSRWGADEQFF. The CDR3 region has the DNA TGTGCCAGCAGCCGATGGGGGGCCGATGAGCAGTTCTTC.

This clone is labeled medium-sized (0.01 to 0.1%). The rearrangement links TRBV6-1 to TRBJ2-7; the match to TRBD1 covers 8 bases. V lost 5 bases and J lost 2; bases outside the gene matches: 8. CDR3 length: 15 residues. The germline V gene has CDR1 MNHNS and CDR2 SASEGT. The CDR3 is CASSTLGQATYEQYF. The CDR3 nucleotides are TGTGCCAGCAGTACTCTGGGACAGGCGACCTACGAGCAGTACTTC.

In its sample, this clone was seen a few times. The chain combines TRBV7-8 with TRBJ1-2; a weak D match, TRBD1 (5 bases). This CDR3 comprises 13 residues. Trimming removed 3 bases at V and 8 bases at J, with 13 bases between. Per germline, CDR1 SGHVS and CDR2 FQNEAQ. The CDR3 DNA reads as TGTGCCAGCAGCTTGTCGGGGGATGAAGGCTACACCTTC. Translating it yields CASSLSGDEGYTF.